This T cell receptor beta chain was captured by sequencing in a study of blood T cell repertoires in COVID-19. TCRdb's copy holds only in-frame clones and misses some; the assay was immunoSEQ multiplex PCR. The profile shows some 170,000 clones, around 81% of them singletons. Trimming took 5 bases from V and 2 from J; bases not matched to a gene: 8. CDR3 size: 16 residues. The germline V gene has CDR1 MNHEY and CDR2 SMNVEV (reference sequence). Material: PBMCs or T cells enriched from blood (not recorded which). The V and J genes are TRBV27 and TRBJ2-2; 7 bases map to TRBD1. This TCR derives from a man in his forties or fifties who had recovered from COVID-19. As DNA, the CDR3 is TGTGCCAGCAGTCCGACGGGACAGAAAAACACCGGGGAGCTGTTTTTT. Its translation: CASSPTGQKNTGELFF.